The T cell receptor (beta chain) under discussion was sequenced for a study of T cell changes during pregnancy in multiple sclerosis. The V gene lost 0 bases and the J gene lost 4 bases, with 16 bases spanning the gap. CDR3 size: 15 residues. Germline CDR1 reads SQVTM; CDR2 reads ANQGSEA. This table comes from immunoSEQ multiplex PCR, and its TCRdb copy is limited to in-frame clones, with some not included. The data contain about 28,000 clones, more than 75% of them singletons. The clonotype comes from a female donor with multiple sclerosis, enrolled in a pregnancy study. The chain links TRBV29-1 to TRBJ2-7; D is perhaps TRBD1 (5 bases). The specimen was CD8+ T cells from peripheral blood mononuclear cells, collected after pregnancy. CDR3 protein: CSVEDTRGSMYEQYF. CDR3 sequence (DNA): TGCAGCGTTGAAGATACAAGGGGTTCAATGTACGAGCAGTACTTC.